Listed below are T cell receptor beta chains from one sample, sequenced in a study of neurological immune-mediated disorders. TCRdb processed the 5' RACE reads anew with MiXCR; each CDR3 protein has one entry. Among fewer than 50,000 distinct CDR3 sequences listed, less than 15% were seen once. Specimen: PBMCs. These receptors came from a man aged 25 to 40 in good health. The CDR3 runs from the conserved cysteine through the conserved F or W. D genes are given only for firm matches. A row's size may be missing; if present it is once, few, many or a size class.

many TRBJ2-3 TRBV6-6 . CASSLGIARTSTDTQYF TGTGCCAGCAGTTTGGGGATCGCGAGAACTAGCACAGATACGCAGTATTTT
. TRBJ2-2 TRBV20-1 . CSARPGAEGTGELFF TGCAGTGCCCGACCGGGAGCCGAGGGGACCGGGGAGCTGTTTTTT
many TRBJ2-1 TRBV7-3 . CASSPPGRSSYNEQFF TGTGCCAGCAGCCCGCCTGGTAGGAGCTCCTACAATGAGCAGTTCTTC
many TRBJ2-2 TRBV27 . CASSLWLTGELFF TGTGCCAGCAGTTTATGGTTAACCGGGGAGCTGTTTTTT
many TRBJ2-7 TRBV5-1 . CASSTTASYSYEQYF TGCGCCAGCAGCACGACAGCTTCTTACTCCTACGAGCAGTACTTC
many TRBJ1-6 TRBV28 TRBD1 CASRTHRGGYNSPLHF TGTGCCAGCAGAACCCACAGGGGTGGCTATAATTCACCCCTCCACTTT
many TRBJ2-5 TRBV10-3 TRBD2 CAISDLGGQETQYF TGTGCCATCAGTGATCTGGGGGGGCAAGAGACCCAGTACTTC
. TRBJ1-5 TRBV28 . CASGVGPTNQPQHF TGTGCCAGCGGGGTCGGCCCCACCAATCAGCCCCAGCATTTT
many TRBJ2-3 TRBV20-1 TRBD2 CSAKGLAGTPDTQYF TGCAGTGCCAAAGGACTAGCGGGGACCCCAGATACGCAGTATTTT
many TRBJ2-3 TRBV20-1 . CSARDVVVADTQYF TGCAGTGCTAGAGACGTGGTTGTGGCAGATACGCAGTATTTT
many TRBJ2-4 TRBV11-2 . CASSNPLEKNIQYF TGTGCCAGCAGCAACCCCCTGGAGAAAAACATTCAGTACTTC
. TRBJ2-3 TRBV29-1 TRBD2 CSVLTAAGVGDTQYF TGCAGCGTTCTTACGGCAGCGGGAGTGGGCGATACGCAGTATTTT
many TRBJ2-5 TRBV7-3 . CASSLDPSSGAETQYF TGTGCCAGCAGCTTAGATCCTAGCAGTGGGGCGGAGACCCAGTACTTC
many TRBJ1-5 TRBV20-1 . CSARFEGNQPQHF TGCAGTGCTAGGTTCGAGGGGAATCAGCCCCAGCATTTT
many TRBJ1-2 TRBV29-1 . CSVAHGVGYGYTF TGCAGCGTGGCACACGGGGTCGGCTATGGCTACACCTTC
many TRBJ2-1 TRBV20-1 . CSADRYNEQFF TGCAGTGCTGACAGGTACAATGAGCAGTTCTTC
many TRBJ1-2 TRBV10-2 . CASTNGGSGYTF TGCGCCAGCACGAATGGGGGGAGTGGCTACACCTTC
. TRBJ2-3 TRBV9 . CASSVAPEGDTQYF TGTGCCAGCAGCGTAGCCCCCGAGGGGGATACGCAGTATTTT
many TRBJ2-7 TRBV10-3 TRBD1 CAISGETGNEQYF TGTGCCATCAGTGGAGAGACAGGGAACGAGCAGTACTTC
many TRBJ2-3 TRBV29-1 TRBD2 CSALRSGRTLRTDTQYF TGCAGCGCCTTAAGAAGCGGGAGGACCTTACGCACAGATACGCAGTATTTT